Shown below are 15 T cell receptor beta chains from a single sample sequenced in a study of cytomegalovirus exposure and HLA in healthy donors. The PCR used 60 Vbeta and 13 Jbeta primers. The method was immunoSEQ multiplex PCR; TCRdb's version includes in-frame clones alone and lacks a portion of them. The repertoire table contains around 50,000 clones. Specimen: PBMCs. The receptors here all came from a male donor in good health and CMV-seropositive.

The chain has TRBV29-1 and TRBJ1-1; TRBD1 matches at 9 bases. The CDR3 spans 11 residues. Germline V gives CDR1 SQVTM, CDR2 ANQGSEA. With V trimmed by 7 bases and J by 11 bases, 8 bases remained unmatched. Written as DNA, the CDR3 is TGCAGCGGTGAGGGACAGGGCTCCGCTTTCTTT. Protein sequence: CSGEGQGSAFF.

The V gene is TRBV7-2, the J gene TRBJ2-2; D is unclear. Germline assignment: CDR1 SGHTA and CDR2 FQGNSA. Trimming left V 5 bases short and J 1 base short, with 8 bases between. This CDR3 is 14 amino acids long. The CDR3 sequence: CASSVRLNTGELFF. In nucleotides, the CDR3 is TGTGCCAGCAGCGTCCGACTGAACACCGGGGAGCTGTTTTTT.

As for this clone: The junction shows a germline mismatch at one end, possibly a read error. The V gene is TRBV7-3, the J gene TRBJ2-1; TRBD2 matches at 9 bases. CDR3 size: 15 residues. Germline assignment: CDR1 SGHTA and CDR2 FQGTGA. As DNA, the CDR3 is TGTGCCAGCAGCCTAACTGCGGGGGGGCATTATGAGCAGTTCTTC. This sequence encodes CASSLTAGGHYEQFF.

This chain connects TRBV7-9 to TRBJ2-7; 9 bases fit TRBD2. Germline assignment: CDR1 SEHNR and CDR2 FQNEAQ (reference sequence). The V segment lost 3 bases and the J segment 2 bases; nucleotides outside the gene matches: 5. The CDR3 has 15 residues. The CDR3 loop is CASSFWSSGTYEQYF. The CDR3 DNA follows: TGTGCCAGCAGCTTTTGGTCTAGCGGGACCTACGAGCAGTACTTC.

This sequence joins TRBV9 and TRBJ2-6; 10 bases fit TRBD1. Germline CDR1 SGDLS, CDR2 YYNGEE. CDR3 size: 18 residues. V trimming: 1 base; J trimming: 0 bases; junction bases outside the gene matches: 4. CDR3 nucleotide sequence: TGTGCCAGCAGCGTACCCGGGACAGGGGCCTCTGGGGCCAACGTCCTGACTTTC. This gives the protein CASSVPGTGASGANVLTF.

V gene TRBV9 combines with J gene TRBJ1-2; TRBD1 is a possible D gene (5 bases). From germline, CDR1 is SGDLS and CDR2 YYNGEE. There are 13 residues in the CDR3. V shed 4 bases and J shed 7 bases, with 14 bases lying between them. As DNA, the CDR3 is TGTGCCAGCAGCCCCCCAGGGAATGGTGGCTACACCTTC. Amino acids: CASSPPGNGGYTF.

The chain has TRBV9 and TRBJ1-5; D is ambiguous. The CDR3 has 15 residues. V lost 0 bases to trimming and J lost 2 bases, with 9 bases between them. Germline V CDR1 and CDR2: SGDLS, YYNGEE. DNA for the CDR3: TGTGCCAGCAGCGTAGGAGGGTACGGCAATCAGCCCCAGCATTTT. Amino acids: CASSVGGYGNQPQHF.

The J gene is TRBJ1-1, the V gene TRBV4-1; D is unclear. The CDR3 is 15 amino acids. The V and J ends lost 1 base and 5 bases respectively, with 14 bases between them. Germline-derived CDR1 and CDR2 are MGHRA and YSYEKL. The CDR3 DNA follows: TGCGCCAGCAGCCAAGCCACGGGAGTGAGAACTGAAGCTTTCTTT. It yields the protein CASSQATGVRTEAFF.

This rearrangement joins TRBV15 to TRBJ1-6; no definite D call. CDR3 length: 18 residues. The V end lost 0 bases, the J end lost 1 base, and 13 bases lay between the germline ends. Germline lookup yields CDR1 LNHNV and CDR2 YYDKDF (reference sequence). In nucleotides, the CDR3 is TGTGCCACCAGCAGAGATCGCCCTCAGGTTTCCTATAATTCACCCCTCCACTTT. Its translation is CATSRDRPQVSYNSPLHF.

V usage is TRBV10-3 and J usage is TRBJ2-7; D gene unclear. The CDR3 is made up of 12 amino acids. Germline V lookup: CDR1 ENHRY, CDR2 SYGVKD. V shed 6 bases and J shed 4 bases, with 10 bases lying between them. CDR3 sequence: CAISGEKYEQYF. As DNA, the CDR3 is TGTGCCATCAGCGGAGAGAAGTACGAGCAGTACTTC.

The chain uses TRBV4-2 and TRBJ2-7; TRBD1 matches at 7 bases. V lost 0 bases and J lost 2; bases outside the gene matches: 10. This CDR3 has 17 amino acids. Germline V CDR1 and CDR2: LGHNA, YNFKEQ. The CDR3 spells CASSQDWDSTSAYEQYF. DNA of the CDR3: TGTGCCAGCAGCCAAGATTGGGACAGCACGTCGGCCTACGAGCAGTACTTC.

V is TRBV7-9 and J is TRBJ1-1; D may be TRBD1 (5 bases). This CDR3 has 15 amino acids. The ends were cut back, 4 bases at V and 1 base at J, with 13 bases in the middle. Germline CDR1 is SEHNR and CDR2 is FQNEAQ (reference sequence). The CDR3 reads CASSSLGGTNTEAFF. The CDR3 bases are TGTGCCAGCAGCTCCCTTGGCGGGACGAACACTGAAGCTTTCTTT.

V is TRBV19 and J is TRBJ1-1; D uncertain. The CDR3 contains 15 residues. V was pared by 0 bases and J by 2 bases, with 10 bases between. CDR1 is LNHDA and CDR2 is SQIVND in the germline V gene (reference sequence). CDR3 residues: CASSIDLDGNTEAFF. CDR3 sequence (DNA): TGTGCCAGTAGTATAGACCTAGACGGAAACACTGAAGCTTTCTTT. Drawing the rest from reference TRBV19 and TRBJ1-1, the complete variable domain is DGGITQSPKYLFRKEGQNVTLSCEQNLNHDAMYWYRQDPGQGLRLIYYSQIVNDFQKGDIAEGYSVSREKKESFPLTVTSAQKNPTAFYLCASSIDLDGNTEAFFGQGTRLTVV.

The rearrangement links TRBV6-5 to TRBJ2-1, with D perhaps matching TRBD1 (5 bases). Trimming left V 3 bases short and J 6 bases short, with 15 bases between. Germline assignment: CDR1 MNHEY and CDR2 SVGAGI. The CDR3 is made up of 15 amino acids. The CDR3 protein is CASSYLAQAPNEQFF. In DNA, the CDR3 is TGTGCCAGCAGTTATTTGGCACAGGCTCCCAATGAGCAGTTCTTC.

This rearrangement joins TRBV11-2 to TRBJ1-2; D is uncertain. This CDR3 contains 12 residues. Germline assignment: CDR1 SGHAT and CDR2 FQNNGV. The V gene lost 5 bases and the J gene lost 7 bases, with 11 bases spanning the gap. The CDR3 DNA is TGTGCCAGCAGCCTACAAGGGAGTGGCTACACCTTC. Translation: CASSLQGSGYTF.